This TCR beta chain was recovered during a study of cytomegalovirus exposure and HLA in healthy donors. The PCR employed 60 Vbeta primers together with 13 Jbeta primers. Some clones are missing from TCRdb's copy, which holds only in-frame ones; the method was immunoSEQ multiplex PCR. The data show 100,000 or so clones, under 85% seen once. The length of the CDR3 is 16 residues. The V end lost 0 bases, the J end lost 8 bases, and 18 bases lay between the germline ends. Looked up from germline, CDR1 is SGDLS and CDR2 is YYNGEE. The rearrangement uses TRBV9 and TRBJ2-1; D may be TRBD2 (7 bases). Sequenced: PBMCs. The sequence came from a woman in her forties in good health and CMV-seronegative. CDR3 region: CASSVEGGGAVYEQFF. The CDR3 DNA is TGTGCCAGCAGCGTAGAGGGTGGGGGGGCGGTCTATGAGCAGTTCTTC.